This entry concerns a single T cell receptor beta chain. This CDR3 is built from 14 residues. The ends were cut back, 5 bases at V and 4 bases at J, with 13 bases in the middle. Germline CDR1 reads MRHNA; CDR2 reads SNTAGT. The sample belongs to a study of T-cell memory formation after mild COVID-19. TCRdb itself ran the 5' RACE reads through MiXCR, one entry per CDR3 protein. This sample has around 220,000 distinct CDR3 sequences, with around 15% found just once. The clonotype was recovered from a man aged 18 to 29 who had mild COVID-19 (a few samples of this study predate the infection). Cell type and time point are not known. The J gene is TRBJ2-3, the V gene TRBV6-4; no reliable D call. Sequencing was carried out using PBMCs or a T cell subset sorted from them (not recorded which). The DNA of the CDR3 is TGTGCCAGCAGTCTTAGTCCACATGCAGATACGCAGTATTTT. Its translation is CASSLSPHADTQYF.